The 5 T cell receptor beta chains given below trace back to one sample, sequenced in a study of shared clonotypes between healthy human individuals. Clones were sequenced by immunoSEQ multiplex PCR, and TCRdb holds only the in-frame ones, with some missing. The table shows about 820,000 clones, with about 91% occurring only once. Naive CD8 cells were CD45RO-negative, positively selected for CCR7, excluding terminally differentiated effector memory CD45RA+ cells. The material sequenced was naive CD8+ T cells sorted from blood. The receptors were gathered from a man aged 25-45 years in good health.

The rearrangement links TRBV10-3 to TRBJ2-7; 7 nucleotides agree with TRBD2. The CDR3 is 14 residues long. From germline, CDR1 is ENHRY and CDR2 SYGVKD. V lost 3 bases and J lost 4; bases outside the gene matches: 6. CDR3 protein: CAISDGRESYEQYF. The CDR3, as DNA: TGTGCCATCAGTGATGGGCGGGAGTCATACGAGCAGTACTTC.

This chain joins TRBV27 and TRBJ2-5; a possible D gene is TRBD1 (5 bases). The ends were cut back, 3 bases at V and 1 base at J, with 12 bases in the middle. This CDR3 region has 15 residues. Germline CDR1 MNHEY, CDR2 SMNVEV (reference sequence). CDR3 region: CASSFNTGPQETQYF. Written as DNA, the CDR3 is TGTGCCAGCAGTTTTAACACAGGTCCCCAAGAGACCCAGTACTTC.

V usage is TRBV7-8 and J usage is TRBJ2-7; D may be TRBD1 or TRBD2 (7 bases each). Trimming pared 3 bases from V and 2 bases from J, leaving 14 bases between. The V gene's germline CDR1 is SGHVS and CDR2 FQNEAQ. The CDR3 consists of 15 residues. CDR3 loop: CASSFRGGAAYEQYF. The DNA of the CDR3 is TGTGCCAGCAGCTTCAGGGGGGGTGCGGCCTACGAGCAGTACTTC.

This clone showed up just once. V gene TRBV9 combines with J gene TRBJ2-1; possibly TRBD2 for D (6 bases). Trimming took off 0 bases at V and 5 bases at J, with 21 bases between the two ends. Germline V gene data show CDR1 as SGDLS and CDR2 as YYNGEE. The CDR3 has 18 amino acids. CDR3 amino acids: CASSVAGAVGGTNNEQFF. CDR3 nucleotide sequence: TGTGCCAGCAGCGTAGCGGGCGCGGTTGGAGGGACGAACAATGAGCAGTTCTTC.

The chain carries TRBV29-1 and TRBJ2-7; TRBD1 might be the D (5 bases). Trimming removed 4 bases at V and 0 bases at J, with 10 bases between. CDR1 SQVTM and CDR2 ANQGSEA come from the germline V gene. CDR3 length: 13 residues. The DNA for the CDR3 is TGCAGCGTTGGGGGCCAAAGCTCCTACGAGCAGTACTTC. As protein: CSVGGQSSYEQYF.